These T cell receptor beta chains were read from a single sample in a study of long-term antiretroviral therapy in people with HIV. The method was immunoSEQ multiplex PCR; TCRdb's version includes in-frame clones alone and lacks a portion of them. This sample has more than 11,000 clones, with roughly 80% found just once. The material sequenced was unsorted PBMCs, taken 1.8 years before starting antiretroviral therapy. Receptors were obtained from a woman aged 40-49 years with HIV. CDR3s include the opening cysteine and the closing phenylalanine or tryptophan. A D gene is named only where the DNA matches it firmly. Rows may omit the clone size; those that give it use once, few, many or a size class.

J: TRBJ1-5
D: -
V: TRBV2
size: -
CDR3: CASSGDTHSNQPQHF
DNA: TGTGCCAGCAGTGGGGACACACATAGCAATCAGCCCCAGCATTTT

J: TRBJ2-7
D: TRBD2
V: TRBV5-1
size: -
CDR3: CASSPIAGVSYEQYF
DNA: TGCGCCAGCAGCCCAATAGCGGGAGTAAGCTACGAGCAGTACTTC

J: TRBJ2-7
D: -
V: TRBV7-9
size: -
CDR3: CASSSETVPQEQYF
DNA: TGTGCCAGCAGCTCCGAGACAGTTCCCCAAGAGCAGTACTTC

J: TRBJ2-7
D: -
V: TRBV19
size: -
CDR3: CATSDSPSSYEQYF
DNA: TGTGCCACGTCCGACAGCCCAAGCTCCTACGAGCAGTACTTC

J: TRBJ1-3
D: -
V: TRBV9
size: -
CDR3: CASSVGTSDTIYF
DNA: TGTGCCAGCAGCGTAGGCACTTCGGACACCATATATTTT

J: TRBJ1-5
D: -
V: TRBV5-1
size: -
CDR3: CASSLADGPQHF
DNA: TGCGCCAGCAGCTTGGCCGACGGTCCCCAGCATTTT

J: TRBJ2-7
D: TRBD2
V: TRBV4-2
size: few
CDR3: CASSQGRGAYEQYF
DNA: TGTGCCAGCAGCCAAGGTCGGGGGGCCTACGAGCAGTACTTC

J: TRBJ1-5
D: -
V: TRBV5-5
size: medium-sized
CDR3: CASSPHERKVVGQPQHF
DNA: TGTGCCAGCAGCCCCCATGAAAGAAAAGTTGTGGGTCAGCCCCAGCATTTT

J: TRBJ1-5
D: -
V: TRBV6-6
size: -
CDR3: CASSYERGEQPQHF
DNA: TGTGCCAGCAGTTACGAAAGGGGTGAACAGCCCCAGCATTTT

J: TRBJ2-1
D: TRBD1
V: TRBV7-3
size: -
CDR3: CASSPGTGGNGEQFF
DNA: TGTGCCAGCAGCCCGGGGACAGGGGGAAATGGTGAGCAGTTCTTC

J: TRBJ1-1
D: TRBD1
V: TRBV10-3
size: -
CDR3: CAISEFTGGLSEAFF
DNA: TGTGCCATCAGTGAGTTCACAGGGGGCCTTAGTGAAGCTTTCTTT